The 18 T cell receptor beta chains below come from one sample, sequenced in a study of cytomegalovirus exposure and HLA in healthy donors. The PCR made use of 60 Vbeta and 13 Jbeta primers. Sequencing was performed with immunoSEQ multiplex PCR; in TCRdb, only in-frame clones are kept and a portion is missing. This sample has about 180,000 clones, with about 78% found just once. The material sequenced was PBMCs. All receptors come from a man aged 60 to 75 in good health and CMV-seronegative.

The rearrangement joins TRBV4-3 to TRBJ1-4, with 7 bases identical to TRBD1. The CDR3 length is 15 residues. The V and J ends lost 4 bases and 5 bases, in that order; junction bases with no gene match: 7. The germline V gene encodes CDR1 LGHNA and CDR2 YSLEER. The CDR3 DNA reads TGCGCCAGCAGCCTTCACAGGGGAGAAAATGAAAAACTGTTTTTT. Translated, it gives CASSLHRGENEKLFF.

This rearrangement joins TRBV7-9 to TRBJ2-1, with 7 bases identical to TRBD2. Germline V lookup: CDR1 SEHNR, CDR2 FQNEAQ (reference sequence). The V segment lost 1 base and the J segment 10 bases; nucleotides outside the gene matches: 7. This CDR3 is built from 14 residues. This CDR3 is CASSLERLAREQFF. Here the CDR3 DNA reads TGTGCCAGCAGCTTAGAAAGACTAGCTAGGGAGCAGTTCTTC.

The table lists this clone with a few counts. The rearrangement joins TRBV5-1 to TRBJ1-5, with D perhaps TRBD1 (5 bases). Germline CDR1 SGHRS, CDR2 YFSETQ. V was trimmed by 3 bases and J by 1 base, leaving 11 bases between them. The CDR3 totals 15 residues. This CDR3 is CASSSGDGSNQPQHF. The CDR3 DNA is TGCGCCAGCAGCTCGGGGGACGGCAGCAATCAGCCCCAGCATTTT.

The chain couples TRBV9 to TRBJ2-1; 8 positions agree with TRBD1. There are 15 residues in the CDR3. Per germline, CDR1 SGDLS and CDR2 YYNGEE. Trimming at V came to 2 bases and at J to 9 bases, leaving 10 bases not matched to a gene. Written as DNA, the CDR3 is TGTGCCAGCAGCGTCGGACAGGGAAACTTTGCTGAGCAGTTCTTC. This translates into CASSVGQGNFAEQFF.

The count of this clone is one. In DNA form, the CDR3 reads TGTGCCAGCAGTCTGCCGGGACTAGTGAACGAGCAGTACTTC. This gives the protein CASSLPGLVNEQYF. The V gene is TRBV28, the J gene TRBJ2-7, with TRBD2 identical over 8 bases. Germline CDR1 MDHEN, CDR2 SYDVKM. V was clipped by 5 bases and J by 5 bases; unmatched bases: 8. This CDR3 is 14 amino acids long.

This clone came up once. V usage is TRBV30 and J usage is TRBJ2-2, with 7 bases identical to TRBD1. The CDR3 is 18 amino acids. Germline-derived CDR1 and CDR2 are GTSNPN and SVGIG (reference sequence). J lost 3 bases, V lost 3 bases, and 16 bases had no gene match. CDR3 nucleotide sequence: TGTGCCTGGAGGCCCCCGCGAGAGAGGGGGCTGGACACCGGGGAGCTGTTTTTT. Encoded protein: CAWRPPRERGLDTGELFF.

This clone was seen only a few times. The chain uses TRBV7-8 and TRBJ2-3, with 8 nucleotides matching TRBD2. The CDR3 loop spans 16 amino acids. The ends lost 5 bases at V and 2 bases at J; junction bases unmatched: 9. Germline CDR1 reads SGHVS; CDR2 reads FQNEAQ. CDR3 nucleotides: TGTGCCAGCAGCCCTCATACTAGCGGAGTCACAGATACGCAGTATTTT. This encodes CASSPHTSGVTDTQYF.

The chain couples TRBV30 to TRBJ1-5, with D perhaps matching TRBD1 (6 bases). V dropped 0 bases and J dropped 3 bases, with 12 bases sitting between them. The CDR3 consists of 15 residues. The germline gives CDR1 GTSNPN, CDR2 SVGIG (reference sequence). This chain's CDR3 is CAWSVGDRTNQPQHF. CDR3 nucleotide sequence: TGTGCCTGGAGTGTGGGAGACAGGACCAATCAGCCCCAGCATTTT.

The CDR3 region has the DNA TGTGCCAGCAGTTCTTTCACAGGGGAGAGAACAGATACGCAGTATTTT. Protein: CASSSFTGERTDTQYF. The chain couples TRBV6-5 to TRBJ2-3, with 7 nucleotides matching TRBD1. Unmatched junction bases numbered 10, after V lost 4 bases and J lost 3 bases. Germline CDR1 and CDR2: MNHEY and SVGAGI. The CDR3 spans 16 residues.

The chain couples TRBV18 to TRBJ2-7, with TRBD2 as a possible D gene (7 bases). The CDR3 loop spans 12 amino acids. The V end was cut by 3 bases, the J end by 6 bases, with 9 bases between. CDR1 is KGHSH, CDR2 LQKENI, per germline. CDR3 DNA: TGTGCCAGCTCACCGGGGGGGCCCGAGCAGTACTTC. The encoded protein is CASSPGGPEQYF.

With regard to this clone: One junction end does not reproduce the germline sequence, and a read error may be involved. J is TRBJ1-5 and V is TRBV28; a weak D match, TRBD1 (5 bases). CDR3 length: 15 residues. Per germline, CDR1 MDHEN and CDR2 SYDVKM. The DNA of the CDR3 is TGTGCCAGCAGTTTCCTCACAGGTAGCAATCAGCCCCAGAATTTT. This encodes CASSFLTGSNQPQNF.

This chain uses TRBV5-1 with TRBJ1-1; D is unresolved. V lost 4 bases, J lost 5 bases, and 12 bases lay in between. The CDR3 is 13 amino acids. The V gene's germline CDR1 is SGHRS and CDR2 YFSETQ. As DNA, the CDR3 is TGCGCCAGCAGCACCGACGGGTGGACTGAAGCTTTCTTT. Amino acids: CASSTDGWTEAFF.

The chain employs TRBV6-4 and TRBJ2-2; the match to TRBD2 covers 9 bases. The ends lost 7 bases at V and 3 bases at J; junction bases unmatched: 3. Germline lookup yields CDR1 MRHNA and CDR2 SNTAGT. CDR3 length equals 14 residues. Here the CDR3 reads CASKREVDTGELFF. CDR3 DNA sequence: TGTGCCAGCAAGCGGGAGGTAGACACCGGGGAGCTGTTTTTT.

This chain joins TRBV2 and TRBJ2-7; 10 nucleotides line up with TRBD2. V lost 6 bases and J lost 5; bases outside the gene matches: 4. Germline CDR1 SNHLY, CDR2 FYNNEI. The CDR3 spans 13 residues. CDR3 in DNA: TGTGCCAGCAGAGAGGGACTAGCGAACGAGCAGTACTTC. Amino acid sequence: CASREGLANEQYF.

CDR3 sequence reads: CASRGQATSNEQFF. The CDR3 DNA reads TGTGCCAGTAGGGGGCAGGCGACTAGCAATGAGCAGTTCTTC. The chain is built from TRBV13 and TRBJ2-1; maybe TRBD1 (7 bases). From germline, CDR1 is PRHDT and CDR2 FYEKMQ (reference sequence). The CDR3 loop spans 14 amino acids. V was clipped by 9 bases and J by 6 bases, with 18 bases between them.

CDR3 protein: CASSFTGQETQYF. The CDR3 DNA is TGTGCCAGCAGTTTTACGGGCCAAGAGACCCAGTACTTC. This rearrangement joins TRBV6-1 to TRBJ2-5, with D uncertain. CDR1 is MNHNS and CDR2 is SASEGT in the germline V gene. The CDR3 length is 13 residues. Trimming shortened V by 5 bases and J by 1 base, and 8 bases separated the two germline ends.

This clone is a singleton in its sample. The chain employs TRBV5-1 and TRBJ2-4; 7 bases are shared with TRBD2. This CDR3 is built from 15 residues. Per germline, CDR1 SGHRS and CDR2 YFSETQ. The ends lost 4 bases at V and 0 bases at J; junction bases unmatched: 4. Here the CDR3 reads CASSPGLEAKNIQYF. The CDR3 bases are TGCGCCAGCAGCCCAGGACTAGAAGCCAAAAACATTCAGTACTTC.

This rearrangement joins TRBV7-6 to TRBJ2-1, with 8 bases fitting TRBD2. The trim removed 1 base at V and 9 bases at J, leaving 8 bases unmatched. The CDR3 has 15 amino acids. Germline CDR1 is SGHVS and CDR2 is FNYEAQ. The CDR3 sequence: CASSLVASGSGEQFF. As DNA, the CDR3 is TGTGCCAGCAGCTTAGTGGCTAGCGGGTCCGGTGAGCAGTTCTTC.